These 5 T cell receptor beta chains came from one sample sequenced in a study of blood T cells in healthy people across ages. The authors ran a second PCR of 7 to 11 cycles using a sample-barcoded 5' primer and a J-beta primer mix. One entry per CDR3 protein results from TCRdb running MiXCR on the 5' RACE reads. The sample records more than 800,000 distinct CDR3 sequences, under 35% being singletons. The specimen sequenced was blood. All receptors derive from a woman older than 75 in good health.

This clonotype appeared many times. The V and J genes are TRBV5-6 and TRBJ2-5; no firm D call. Germline V lookup: CDR1 SGHDT, CDR2 YYEEEE. The CDR3 extends over 14 amino acids. The V end was cut by 1 base, the J end by 2 bases, with 9 bases between. The CDR3 sequence: CASSLTADQETQYF. The CDR3 nucleotides read TGTGCCAGCAGCTTGACGGCGGATCAAGAGACCCAGTACTTC.

V is TRBV18 and J is TRBJ1-2; 8 nucleotides match TRBD1. The CDR3 is 16 amino acids. V shed 3 bases, J shed 0 bases, and the junction held 6 bases outside the gene matches. Germline-derived CDR1 and CDR2 are KGHSH and LQKENI. CDR3 in amino acids: CASSPNQGAANYGYTF. CDR3 sequence (DNA): TGTGCCAGCTCACCTAACCAGGGGGCCGCTAACTATGGCTACACCTTC. Combining the CDR3 with reference TRBV18 and TRBJ1-2 gives the whole variable domain NAGVMQNPRHLVRRRGQEARLRCSPMKGHSHVYWYRQLPEEGLKFMVYLQKENIIDESGMPKERFSAEFPKEGPSILRIQQVVRGDSAAYFCASSPNQGAANYGYTFGSGTRLTVV.

This chain joins TRBV30 and TRBJ2-6; TRBD1 is a possible D gene (5 bases). The CDR3 loop spans 15 amino acids. Germline CDR1 is GTSNPN and CDR2 is SVGIG (reference sequence). Trimming left V 2 bases short and J 0 bases short, with 8 bases between. The CDR3 nucleotides are TGTGCCTGGAGTTCAGACAGCTCTGGGGCCAACGTCCTGACTTTC. This codes for CAWSSDSSGANVLTF. The full variable domain, its missing parts supplied by reference TRBV30 and TRBJ2-6, is SQTIHQWPATLVQPVGSPLSLECTVEGTSNPNLYWYRQAAGRGLQLLFYSVGIGQISSEVPQNLSASRPQDRQFILSSKKLLLSDSGFYLCAWSSDSSGANVLTFGAGSRLTVL.

Many counts were recorded for this clonotype. V usage is TRBV5-4 and J usage is TRBJ2-3, with D maybe TRBD2 (6 bases). The CDR3 runs to 15 residues. Germline assignment: CDR1 SGHNT and CDR2 YYREEE (reference sequence). V lost 3 bases to trimming and J lost 2 bases, with 13 bases between them. This CDR3 is CASSSRDFYTDTQYF. Written as DNA, the CDR3 is TGTGCCAGCAGCTCCCGGGACTTCTACACAGATACGCAGTATTTT.

Concerning this clonotype: Being one base from a much bigger clone, this may be a read error. V is TRBV12-5 and J is TRBJ2-1; D is perhaps TRBD1 (6 bases). Germline lookup yields CDR1 LGHNT and CDR2 FRNRAP. Trimming took off 2 bases at V and 12 bases at J, with 14 bases between the two ends. CDR3 size: 13 residues. The CDR3 nucleotides read TGTGCTAGTGGTTTGTCCACAGGGATTAGGCAGTTCTTC. Residues: CASGLSTGIRQFF.